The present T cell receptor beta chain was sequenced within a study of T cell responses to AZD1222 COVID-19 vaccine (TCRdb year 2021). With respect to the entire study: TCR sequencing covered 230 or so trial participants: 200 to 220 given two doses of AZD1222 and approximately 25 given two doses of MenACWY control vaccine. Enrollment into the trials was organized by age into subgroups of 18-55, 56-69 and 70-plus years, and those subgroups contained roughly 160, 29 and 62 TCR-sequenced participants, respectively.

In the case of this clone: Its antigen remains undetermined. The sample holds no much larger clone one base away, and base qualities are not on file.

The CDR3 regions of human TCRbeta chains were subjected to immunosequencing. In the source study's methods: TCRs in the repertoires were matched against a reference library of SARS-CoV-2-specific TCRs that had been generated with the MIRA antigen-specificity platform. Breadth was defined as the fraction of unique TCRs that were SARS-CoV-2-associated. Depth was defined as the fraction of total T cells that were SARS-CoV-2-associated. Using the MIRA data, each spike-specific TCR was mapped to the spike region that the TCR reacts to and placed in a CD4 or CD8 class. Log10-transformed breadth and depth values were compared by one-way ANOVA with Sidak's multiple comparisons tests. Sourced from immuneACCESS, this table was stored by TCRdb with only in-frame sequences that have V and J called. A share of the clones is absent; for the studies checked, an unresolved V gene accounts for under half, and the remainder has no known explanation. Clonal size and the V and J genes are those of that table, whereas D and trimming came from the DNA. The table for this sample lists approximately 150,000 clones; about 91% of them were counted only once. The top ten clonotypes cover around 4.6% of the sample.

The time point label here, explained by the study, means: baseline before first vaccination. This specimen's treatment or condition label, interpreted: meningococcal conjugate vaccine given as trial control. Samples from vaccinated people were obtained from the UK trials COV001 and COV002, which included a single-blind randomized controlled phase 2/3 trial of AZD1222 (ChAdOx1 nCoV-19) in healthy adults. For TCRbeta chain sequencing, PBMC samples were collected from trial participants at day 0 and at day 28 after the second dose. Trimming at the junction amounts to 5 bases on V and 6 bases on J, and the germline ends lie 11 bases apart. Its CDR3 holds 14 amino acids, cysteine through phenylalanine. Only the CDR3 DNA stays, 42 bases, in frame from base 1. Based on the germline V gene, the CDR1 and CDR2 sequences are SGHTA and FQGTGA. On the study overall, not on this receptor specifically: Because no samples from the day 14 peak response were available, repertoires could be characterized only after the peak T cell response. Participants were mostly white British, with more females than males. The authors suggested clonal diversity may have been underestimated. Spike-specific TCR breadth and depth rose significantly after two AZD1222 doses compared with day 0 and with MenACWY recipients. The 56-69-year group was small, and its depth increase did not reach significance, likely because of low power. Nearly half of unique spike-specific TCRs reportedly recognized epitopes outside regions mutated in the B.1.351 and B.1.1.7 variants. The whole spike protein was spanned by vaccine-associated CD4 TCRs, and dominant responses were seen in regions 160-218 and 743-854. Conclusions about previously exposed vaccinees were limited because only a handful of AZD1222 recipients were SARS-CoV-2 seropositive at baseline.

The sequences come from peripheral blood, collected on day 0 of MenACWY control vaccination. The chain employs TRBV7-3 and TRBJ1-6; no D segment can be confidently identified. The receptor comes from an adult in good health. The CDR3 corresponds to CASSRLHGNSPLHF. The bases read TGTGCCAGCAGCCGACTGCATGGTAATTCACCCCTCCACTTT.